The 14 T cell receptor beta chains in this list originate from one sample, sequenced in a study of beta chain features in type 1 diabetes. Study-level results: Among all four CD4+ subsets, Type 1 diabetes patients had TCRB CDR3s that were moderately but significantly shorter.

Of the isolated RNA, all was reverse transcribed, and so the sequenced material was expressed TCRB transcripts. The assay was immunoSEQ multiplex PCR, and TCRdb's table has in-frame clones only and misses some. The data contain under 300,000 clones, about a tenth of them singletons. Their antigen targets remain unknown. Material: naive CD4+ T cells from blood. All receptors derive from a man aged 25-45 years with type 1 diabetes.

This clone was picked up a small number of times. The genes are TRBV11-2 and TRBJ2-1; TRBD2 agrees at 12 bases. Germline loops: CDR1 SGHAT, CDR2 FQNNGV. The CDR3 spans 17 residues. The J segment lost 6 bases and the V segment lost 1 base, leaving 7 bases of the junction unmatched. The CDR3 region has the DNA TGTGCCAGCAGCTTAGTCCCTAGCGGGGGGGCCGGCAATGAGCAGTTCTTC. Protein: CASSLVPSGGAGNEQFF.

This clone was counted a few times. This sequence joins TRBV14 and TRBJ1-1; D is unresolved. Per the germline V gene, CDR1 is SGHDN and CDR2 is FVKESK. V lost 4 bases, J lost 8 bases, and 11 bases lay in between. The CDR3 loop spans 12 amino acids. This chain's CDR3 is CASSRSGPEAFF. The DNA of the CDR3 is TGTGCCAGCAGCCGAAGCGGACCAGAAGCTTTCTTT. The variable domain in full, completed from reference TRBV14 and TRBJ1-1, reads EAGVTQFPSHSVIEKGQTVTLRCDPISGHDNLYWYRRVMGKEIKFLLHFVKESKQDESGMPNNRFLAERTGGTYSTLKVQPAELEDSGVYFCASSRSGPEAFFGQGTRLTVV.

This clone was recorded a few times. The chain recombines TRBV2 with TRBJ2-2; 9 bases fit TRBD1. J was trimmed by 4 bases and V by 6 bases; bases with no gene match: 6. The germline V gene has CDR1 SNHLY and CDR2 FYNNEI. The CDR3 contains 15 residues. The CDR3 loop reads CASSRDRAATGELFF. CDR3 nucleotides: TGTGCCAGCAGCCGGGACAGGGCGGCCACCGGGGAGCTGTTTTTT.

Only a few counts were recorded for this clone. The rearrangement uses TRBV30 and TRBJ2-1, with a possible D match to TRBD2 (6 bases). This CDR3 has 13 residues. CDR1 GTSNPN and CDR2 SVGIG come from the germline V gene (reference sequence). Between the trimmed V and J ends, which lost 1 base and 6 bases, there was a span of 10 bases. The CDR3 is CAWSALGGNEQFF. The CDR3 DNA is TGTGCCTGGAGTGCCCTGGGGGGCAATGAGCAGTTCTTC.

This clone came up a few times. V usage is TRBV4-3 and J usage is TRBJ1-1; 7 bases match TRBD1. V trimming: 4 bases; J trimming: 5 bases; junction bases outside the gene matches: 7. The CDR3 sequence is 14 residues long. Germline-derived CDR1 and CDR2 are LGHNA and YSLEER. This CDR3 reads CASSRPGGRTEAFF. Written as DNA, the CDR3 is TGCGCCAGCAGCCGCCCAGGGGGTAGAACTGAAGCTTTCTTT.

CDR3 protein: CASSPTRDRGADGNTIYF. DNA for the CDR3: TGTGCCAGCAGCCCGACTAGAGACAGGGGGGCGGATGGAAACACCATATATTTT. This sequence joins TRBV21-1 and TRBJ1-3; the table's TRBD1 call for D was not verified on the DNA. TRBV21-1 is shown as a pseudogene. CDR3 size: 18 residues.

The gene calls are TRBV14 and TRBJ1-6; 9 nucleotides line up with TRBD1. The CDR3 has 14 residues. The V gene end was trimmed by 4 bases and the J gene end by 9 bases; junction bases not matched to a gene: 4. Germline values: CDR1 SGHDN, CDR2 FVKESK. Here the CDR3 DNA reads TGTGCCAGCAGCCGCGGGACAGGGAGTTCACCCCTCCACTTT. Its protein product is CASSRGTGSSPLHF.

The chain employs TRBV30 and TRBJ2-5; 7 bases agree with TRBD1. The CDR3 spans 12 residues. V lost 4 bases and J lost 4; bases outside the gene matches: 3. The V gene's germline CDR1 is GTSNPN and CDR2 SVGIG (reference sequence). CDR3 sequence: CAWNTGVETQYF. As DNA, the CDR3 is TGTGCCTGGAACACAGGGGTAGAGACCCAGTACTTC. The full variable domain, its missing parts supplied by reference TRBV30 and TRBJ2-5, is SQTIHQWPATLVQPVGSPLSLECTVEGTSNPNLYWYRQAAGRGLQLLFYSVGIGQISSEVPQNLSASRPQDRQFILSSKKLLLSDSGFYLCAWNTGVETQYFGPGTRLLVL.

This rearrangement joins TRBV19 to TRBJ2-5, with 8 bases fitting TRBD1. CDR1 and CDR2 (germline): LNHDA, SQIVND (reference sequence). V lost 1 base, J lost 4 bases, and 8 bases stayed unmatched. There are 16 residues in the CDR3. CDR3 DNA: TGTGCCAGTAGTATAGGTACCAGGGGGCGCAGAGAGACCCAGTACTTC. Amino acid sequence: CASSIGTRGRRETQYF.

V is TRBV7-2 and J is TRBJ1-1; no definite D call. The germline gives CDR1 SGHTA, CDR2 FQGNSA. The V end lost 5 bases, the J end lost 1 base, and 11 bases lay between the germline ends. The CDR3 totals 14 residues. DNA of the CDR3: TGTGCCAGCAGCACTAGGAGGGAGAACACTGAAGCTTTCTTT. Protein product: CASSTRRENTEAFF. Using reference TRBV7-2 and TRBJ1-1 for the parts outside the CDR3, the full variable domain is GAGVSQSPSNKVTEKGKDVELRCDPISGHTALYWYRQSLGQGLEFLIYFQGNSAPDKSGLPSDRFSAERTGGSVSTLTIQRTQQEDSAVYLCASSTRRENTEAFFGQGTRLTVV.

The J gene is TRBJ2-3, the V gene TRBV28; 8 bases line up with TRBD1. This CDR3 contains 15 residues. The ends lost 3 bases at V and 4 bases at J; junction bases unmatched: 6. From germline, CDR1 is MDHEN and CDR2 SYDVKM. CDR3 in amino acids: CASSFTRTGPDTQYF. The CDR3 DNA follows: TGTGCCAGCAGTTTCACTCGGACAGGGCCAGATACGCAGTATTTT.

The rearrangement uses TRBV7-3 and TRBJ1-1; D possibly corresponds to TRBD1 (5 bases). The V gene's germline CDR1 is SGHTA and CDR2 FQGTGA. V lost 7 bases, J lost 3 bases, and 15 bases lay in between. The CDR3 extends over 14 amino acids. This CDR3 is CASIRGGSDTEAFF. For the CDR3, the DNA is TGTGCCAGCATTAGGGGAGGATCGGACACTGAAGCTTTCTTT.

This clone was seen more than once but under ten times. This chain joins TRBV7-8 and TRBJ1-2, with D hard to call. Trimming removed 4 bases from V and 3 bases from J, with 27 bases in between. The germline V gene has CDR1 SGHVS and CDR2 FQNEAQ. The CDR3 consists of 19 residues. CDR3 sequence: CASSSTSPRSLSKHYGYTF. Written as DNA, the CDR3 is TGTGCCAGCAGCTCAACTAGCCCCCGGTCTCTTAGTAAACACTATGGCTACACCTTC.

The chain employs TRBV6-1 and TRBJ1-1; D is unclear. V dropped 0 bases and J dropped 6 bases, with 14 bases sitting between them. The CDR3 spans 15 residues. Germline V gene data show CDR1 as MNHNS and CDR2 as SASEGT. The CDR3: CASSEAGLFHPEAFF. Here the CDR3 DNA reads TGTGCCAGCAGTGAAGCGGGCCTTTTTCATCCTGAAGCTTTCTTT.